Here is one TCR beta chain with its context. Its antigen is unidentified. TCRdb re-called the 5' RACE reads with MiXCR, one entry per CDR3 protein. The sample records about half a million distinct CDR3 sequences, approximately 18% being singletons. This record comes from a study of T-cell memory formation after mild COVID-19. Looked up from germline, CDR1 is SQVTM and CDR2 is ANQGSEA. This CDR3 is 12 amino acids long. The V gene lost 0 bases and the J gene lost 11 bases, with 13 bases spanning the gap. General observations from the study: Clones that got smaller from day 15 to 85 had even CD4/CD8, while clones growing later tipped toward CD4+. Several responding clones turned up in pre-infection memory, indicating that cross-reactive memory may have taken part.

The V and J genes are TRBV29-1 and TRBJ1-1, with D possibly being TRBD1 (5 bases). Sample: PBMCs or a T cell subset sorted from them (not recorded which). The clonotype was recovered from an adult woman who had mild COVID-19 (a few samples of this study predate the infection). Cell type and time point are not known. CDR3 in amino acids: CSVEDRPGDAFF. The CDR3 DNA follows: TGCAGCGTTGAAGACCGTCCGGGGGATGCTTTCTTT.